This section outlines one TCR beta chain sequence together with its context. The record originates from a study of blood T cell repertoires in COVID-19. Study-wide background: Some COVID-19 samples were acute and others convalescent; all came from the United States, Italy and Spain. PBMCs, B-cell-depleted T cells, or T cells were the source of the cDNA or gDNA that made up the material.

Germline lookup yields CDR1 MNHNS and CDR2 SASEGT. CDR3 length: 11 residues. Trimming removed 2 bases from V and 7 bases from J, with 3 bases in between. Original processing notes: Scientists estimated how many nucleated cells there were by amplifying reference gene primers. The table came from immunoSEQ multiplex PCR; TCRdb's copy has only in-frame clones and leaves some out. That table supplies the V and J calls and clone size; D and trimming were determined from the DNA. The sample lists 100,000 to 120,000 clones; approximately 90% were seen once. Sequencing was done on a sample of peripheral blood. The V call is TRBV6-1, the J call TRBJ2-1, with D uncertain. The sequence was obtained from a woman between 45 and 60 years old with acute or convalescent COVID-19. The CDR3 DNA follows: TGTGCCAGCAGTGAACTAAATGAGCAGTTCTTC. It specifies CASSELNEQFF.